This is a list of T cell receptor beta chains from one sample in a study of T cells expressing NK-cell markers. TCRdb reanalyzed the 5' RACE reads and collapses them to one entry per CDR3 protein, without DNA. This sample's clone table lists about 110,000 distinct CDR3 sequences. What was sequenced was blood T cells: a sorted CD56 or NKG2C T cell subset, CD4+ or CD8+ T cells, or bulk PBMC T cells (not recorded which). These receptors originate from a woman aged 18 to 75 in good health. Each CDR3 is given with its conserved first and last residue. A row's size may be missing; if present it is once, few, many or a size class.

j_call clone_size v_call cdr3_aa
TRBJ1-5 NA TRBV6-1 CASSEFGAHNQPQHF
TRBJ2-7 NA TRBV25-1 CASSDPAGDDYEQYF
TRBJ1-4 NA TRBV11-2 CASSLGGYGDREEKLFF
TRBJ2-1 NA TRBV29-1 CSVESGGNNEQFF
TRBJ2-1 NA TRBV7-3 CASSLLRGGQGEQFF
TRBJ1-5 NA TRBV19 CASSIVDIWAGDHQPQHF
TRBJ2-1 NA TRBV12-3/TRBV12-4 CASLGEGGRLFF
TRBJ1-2 NA TRBV12-3/TRBV12-4 CASSFEAGGYGYTF
TRBJ2-7 NA TRBV4-2 CASSNPTDSYEQYF
TRBJ2-5 NA TRBV20-1 CSARDLSDQETQYF
TRBJ2-7 NA TRBV20-1 CSAITSSSYEQYF
TRBJ1-5 NA TRBV27 CASTPSGYNQPQHF
TRBJ2-7 NA TRBV5-1 CASSFGLSYEQYF
TRBJ1-1 NA TRBV20-1 CSASVSSGWDTEAFF
TRBJ2-7 NA TRBV5-6 CASSPPDSYEQYF
TRBJ1-1 NA TRBV29-1 CSVEDPDRGQGTEAFF
TRBJ2-5 NA TRBV7-8 CASSLVPAGGPLHETQYF
TRBJ2-2 NA TRBV24-1 CATSGDGDTGELFF
TRBJ2-5 NA TRBV5-5 CASSLWTDQETQYF
TRBJ1-1 NA TRBV12-3/TRBV12-4 CASPPGSRGKEEAFF
TRBJ2-1 NA TRBV4-3 CATPDRGNNEQFF
TRBJ2-5 NA TRBV6-5 CASILRTGNPQETQYF
TRBJ1-1 NA TRBV20-1 CSARDGGSGNTEAFF
TRBJ2-2 medium-sized TRBV6-6 CASRYRGNTGELFF
TRBJ1-2 NA TRBV29-1 CSATLEYGYTF
TRBJ2-7 NA TRBV4-3 CASSETSGNSYEQYF
TRBJ2-1 NA TRBV29-1 CSVAGQGGNEQFF
TRBJ2-3 NA TRBV24-1 CATSEASGVSGTDTQYF
TRBJ2-3 NA TRBV12-3/TRBV12-4 CASSFATGTRPPDTQYF
TRBJ2-2 NA TRBV5-4 CASSLGREHTGELFF
TRBJ1-5 NA TRBV7-6 CASSPGTFGHQPQHF
TRBJ2-3 NA TRBV7-2 CASSLGLGNTDTQYF
TRBJ2-4 NA TRBV30 CAWSVREDGIQYF
TRBJ1-2 NA TRBV2 CASSDQAPGKGYTF
TRBJ1-5 NA TRBV28 CASRDRGLGQPQHF
TRBJ2-2 NA TRBV27 CASGRERLNTGELFF
TRBJ1-6 NA TRBV5-6 CASSSGGYSSYNSPLHF
TRBJ2-1 NA TRBV18 CASSPRTSGVRYEQFF
TRBJ1-6 NA TRBV6-5 CASSYSGESPLHF
TRBJ2-7 NA TRBV7-9 CASSPGQAGEQYF
TRBJ2-7 NA TRBV24-1 CATSGQESYEQYF
TRBJ2-1 NA TRBV7-9 CACPASGIISYNEQFF
TRBJ2-3 NA TRBV11-2 CASSRTVTDTQYF
TRBJ2-7 NA TRBV29-1 CSGTGGNEQYF
TRBJ2-2 NA TRBV7-9 CASSFSPSGGDTGELFF
TRBJ2-1 NA TRBV7-8 CASSGAPGWREQFF
TRBJ2-2 NA TRBV6-5 CASSFSGGASGTGELFF
TRBJ1-5 NA TRBV12-3/TRBV12-4 CASSLGANQPQHF
TRBJ1-1 NA TRBV14 CASSQGPTLEAFF
TRBJ2-7 NA TRBV3-1 CASSHHKTYEQYF
TRBJ2-7 NA TRBV13 CASSLGLAGGLGEQYF
TRBJ2-1 NA TRBV6-5 CASSYTTRLAGYNEQFF
TRBJ1-1 NA TRBV5-1 CASSHTISTEAFF
TRBJ1-2 NA TRBV25-1 CASSESGRNYGYTF
TRBJ2-2 NA TRBV5-8 CASSSGSAGELFF